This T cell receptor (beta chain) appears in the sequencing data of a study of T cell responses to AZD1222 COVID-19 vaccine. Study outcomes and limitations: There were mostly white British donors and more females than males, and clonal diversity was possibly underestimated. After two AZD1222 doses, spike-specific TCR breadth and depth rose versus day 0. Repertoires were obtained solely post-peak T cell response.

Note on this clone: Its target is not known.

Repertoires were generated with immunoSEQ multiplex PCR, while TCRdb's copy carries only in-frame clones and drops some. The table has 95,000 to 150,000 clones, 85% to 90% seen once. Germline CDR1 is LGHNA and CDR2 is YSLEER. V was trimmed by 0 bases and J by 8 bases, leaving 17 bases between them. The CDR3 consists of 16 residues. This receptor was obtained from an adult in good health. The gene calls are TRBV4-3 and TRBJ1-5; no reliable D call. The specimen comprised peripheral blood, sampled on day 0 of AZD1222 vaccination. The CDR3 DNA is TGCGCCAGCAGCCAAGACTTCGGCGGCGGTTTAGAGCCCCAGCATTTT. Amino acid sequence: CASSQDFGGGLEPQHF.